Shown below are 2 T cell receptor beta chains from a single sample sequenced in a study of spatial heterogeneity in lung cancer. Time point reported: sample taken at primary tumor resection. TCRdb recomputed calls from the 5' RACE reads with MiXCR, one row per CDR3 protein. The sample yields 75,000 or so distinct CDR3 sequences, about 7.8% seen once. The sequences come from PBMCs, collected at surgery. Receptors were obtained from a male donor with early-stage non-small cell lung cancer.

This clonotype was picked up many times. The J gene is TRBJ2-1, the V gene TRBV3-1; D uncertain. The CDR3 contains 15 residues. V shed 0 bases and J shed 6 bases, with 12 bases lying between them. CDR1 is LGHDT, CDR2 YNNKEL, per germline (reference sequence). The CDR3 nucleotides are TGTGCCAGCAGCCAAGAGGTTGGGGTCCTCAATGAGCAGTTCTTC. Translating gives CASSQEVGVLNEQFF.

The sample holds many counts of this clonotype. The chain employs TRBV29-1 and TRBJ2-7; 10 nucleotides match TRBD2. The CDR3 consists of 14 residues. V trimming: 6 bases; J trimming: 3 bases; junction bases outside the gene matches: 8. The germline CDR1 and CDR2 sequences are SQVTM and ANQGSEA. CDR3 bases: TGCAGCGTCGGGGGACTAGCGATCTACTACGAGCAGTACTTC. Its protein is CSVGGLAIYYEQYF.